One sample yielded the 25 T cell receptor beta chains listed below, sequenced in a study of blood T cell repertoires in COVID-19. The protocol was immunoSEQ multiplex PCR, while the TCRdb copy is restricted to in-frame clones and leaves out a portion. The sample contains about 230,000 clones, 80% to 90% of which appear only once. Sequencing used peripheral blood. These receptors were collected from a man aged 35-49 years who had recovered from COVID-19.

The rearrangement joins TRBV6-1 to TRBJ1-1; possibly TRBD1 for D (5 bases). V lost 3 bases to trimming and J lost 8 bases, with 16 bases between them. CDR3 size: 14 residues. Germline values: CDR1 MNHNS, CDR2 SASEGT. CDR3 region: CASSDRFRVPEAFF. CDR3 sequence (DNA): TGTGCCAGCAGTGATCGTTTCAGGGTGCCCGAAGCTTTCTTT.

This chain uses TRBV10-1 with TRBJ1-6, with D hard to call. Germline assignment: CDR1 WNHNN and CDR2 SYGVQD (reference sequence). The CDR3 extends over 13 amino acids. V lost 5 bases and J 10 bases, leaving 12 bases between the germline ends. The CDR3 reads CASSSSLGSPLHF. The CDR3 DNA reads TGCGCCAGCAGTTCCTCCTTGGGCTCACCCCTCCACTTT.

The chain has TRBV18 and TRBJ1-2; 11 nucleotides line up with TRBD1. The CDR3 loop spans 16 amino acids. V was clipped by 1 base and J by 6 bases; unmatched bases: 7. CDR1 is KGHSH and CDR2 is LQKENI in the germline V gene. CDR3 loop: CASSPRGQGASNGYTF. DNA of the CDR3: TGTGCCAGCTCACCACGCGGACAGGGGGCCTCTAATGGCTACACCTTC. The variable domain in full, with the rest retrieved from reference TRBV18 and TRBJ1-2, is NAGVMQNPRHLVRRRGQEARLRCSPMKGHSHVYWYRQLPEEGLKFMVYLQKENIIDESGMPKERFSAEFPKEGPSILRIQQVVRGDSAAYFCASSPRGQGASNGYTFGSGTRLTVV.

The chain links TRBV9 to TRBJ1-5; maybe TRBD1 (5 bases). V lost 0 bases and J lost 1, with 11 bases in between. CDR3 length: 16 residues. Germline CDR1 SGDLS, CDR2 YYNGEE. The CDR3 DNA reads TGTGCCAGCAGCGTAGAAGGGGCGCGAAGCAATCAGCCCCAGCATTTT. As protein: CASSVEGARSNQPQHF. Filled out from reference TRBV9 and TRBJ1-5, the complete variable domain reads DSGVTQTPKHLITATGQRVTLRCSPRSGDLSVYWYQQSLDQGLQFLIQYYNGEERAKGNILERFSAQQFPDLHSELNLSSLELGDSALYFCASSVEGARSNQPQHFGDGTRLSIL.

The chain's CDR3 is CASSVAQLAGETQYF. The CDR3 DNA reads as TGTGCCAGCAGCGTAGCTCAACTAGCGGGAGAGACCCAGTACTTC. The V and J genes are TRBV9 and TRBJ2-5; 9 bases fit TRBD2. The CDR3 has 15 amino acids. Losses at the gene ends were 0 bases for V and 4 bases for J; bases not matched to a gene: 4. Germline CDR1 is SGDLS and CDR2 is YYNGEE.

The CDR3 DNA follows: TGTGCCAGCAGCTTCGGGCGGGCCGGGGAGCTGTTTTTT. Protein product: CASSFGRAGELFF. V gene TRBV7-2 combines with J gene TRBJ2-2; D may be TRBD2 (5 bases). V dropped 3 bases and J dropped 6 bases, with 8 bases sitting between them. This CDR3 has 13 amino acids. The germline gives CDR1 SGHTA, CDR2 FQGNSA.

This clone was seen just once. The chain uses TRBV6-5 and TRBJ1-6; possibly TRBD1 for D (5 bases). Trimming took off 11 bases at V and 7 bases at J, with 18 bases between the two ends. CDR3 size: 14 residues. Germline loops: CDR1 MNHEY, CDR2 SVGAGI. The DNA of the CDR3 is TGTGCCGCCACTACAGGAAACTACAATTCACCCCTCCACTTT. It encodes CAATTGNYNSPLHF.

The V call is TRBV5-4, the J call TRBJ1-1; TRBD1 matches at 7 bases. V lost 0 bases to trimming and J lost 1 base; unmatched junction nucleotides: 0. This CDR3 comprises 14 residues. Germline V gives CDR1 SGHNT, CDR2 YYREEE (reference sequence). The CDR3 sequence is CASSLDRGNTEAFF. DNA for the CDR3: TGTGCCAGCAGCTTGGACAGGGGGAACACTGAAGCTTTCTTT.

This chain connects TRBV9 to TRBJ2-1; a weak D match, TRBD2 (5 bases). The V end was cut by 4 bases, the J end by 8 bases, with 22 bases between. The CDR3 extends over 16 amino acids. Germline CDR1 and CDR2: SGDLS and YYNGEE. CDR3 residues: CASSLYPGLASHEQFF. The CDR3, as DNA: TGTGCCAGCAGCTTATACCCCGGGTTAGCGAGTCATGAGCAGTTCTTC.

In nucleotides, the CDR3 is TGTGCCACCAGTGGAACAACAGGGGGTTCCTATGGCTACACCTTC. Encoded protein: CATSGTTGGSYGYTF. The V gene is TRBV24-1, the J gene TRBJ1-2; TRBD1 agrees at 8 bases. V trimming: 5 bases; J trimming: 4 bases; junction bases outside the gene matches: 8. The CDR3 spans 15 residues. Germline V CDR1 and CDR2: KGHDR, SFDVKD.

The chain has TRBV5-4 and TRBJ2-3, with TRBD2 identical over 14 bases. This CDR3 spans 16 amino acids. V lost 4 bases and J lost 5; bases outside the gene matches: 6. Per germline, CDR1 SGHNT and CDR2 YYREEE (reference sequence). CDR3 nucleotides: TGTGCCAGCAGCACCGGACTAGCGGGAGGAGGAGATACGCAGTATTTT. It encodes CASSTGLAGGGDTQYF. Variable domain in full (rest from reference TRBV5-4 and TRBJ2-3): ETGVTQSPTHLIKTRGQQVTLRCSSQSGHNTVSWYQQALGQGPQFIFQYYREEENGRGNFPPRFSGLQFPNYSSELNVNALELDDSALYLCASSTGLAGGGDTQYFGPGTRLTVL.

This clone was picked up one time. V is TRBV7-6 and J is TRBJ2-3; D is possibly TRBD2 (6 bases). The CDR3 consists of 14 residues. The V gene's germline CDR1 is SGHVS and CDR2 FNYEAQ. Trimming pared 1 base from V and 8 bases from J, leaving 13 bases between. The CDR3 sequence is CASSLGRVGGTQYF. DNA of the CDR3: TGTGCCAGCAGCTTAGGTCGGGTGGGGGGTACGCAGTATTTT. Variable domain in full (rest from reference TRBV7-6 and TRBJ2-3): GAGVSQSPRYKVTKRGQDVALRCDPISGHVSLYWYRQALGQGPEFLTYFNYEAQQDKSGLPNDRFSAERPEGSISTLTIQRTEQRDSAMYRCASSLGRVGGTQYFGPGTRLTVL.

The V and J genes are TRBV15 and TRBJ1-2; no clear D. Trimming removed 3 bases at V and 3 bases at J, with 17 bases between. Germline CDR1 is LNHNV and CDR2 is YYDKDF (reference sequence). The length of the CDR3 is 16 residues. The CDR3 DNA reads as TGTGCCACCAGCAGGCCCGTTGACGGAGACTACTATGGCTACACCTTC. This sequence encodes CATSRPVDGDYYGYTF.

This clone was observed a few times. The same CDR3 arises from other DNA sequences in this sample as well. The gene calls are TRBV5-8 and TRBJ1-5; D is unclear. The CDR3 loop spans 14 amino acids. Germline CDR1 is SGHTS and CDR2 is YDEGEE. Trimming shortened V by 0 bases and J by 1 base, and 5 bases separated the two germline ends. This CDR3 reads CASSLGGSNQPQHF. The CDR3 DNA reads TGTGCCAGCAGCTTGGGTGGCAGCAATCAGCCCCAGCATTTT.

The rearrangement links TRBV11-3 to TRBJ1-1; no firm D call. Per the germline V gene, CDR1 is SGHNT and CDR2 is YENEEA. Trimming took 1 base from V and 5 from J, leaving 8 bases between them. This CDR3 is built from 13 residues. The CDR3, as DNA: TGTGCCAGCAGCTTAGGACTAGGGACTGAAGCTTTCTTT. This encodes CASSLGLGTEAFF.

V and J are TRBV11-3 and TRBJ2-1; D is perhaps TRBD1 (5 bases). The CDR3 runs 16 residues. Looked up from germline, CDR1 is SGHNT and CDR2 is YENEEA. Trimming pared 2 bases from V and 7 bases from J, leaving 18 bases between. CDR3 sequence: CASSLPYRRQTNEQFF. CDR3 sequence (DNA): TGTGCCAGCAGCTTACCGTATCGGCGACAGACTAATGAGCAGTTCTTC.

Only one count was recorded for this clone. The rearrangement joins TRBV5-4 to TRBJ2-3; D is undetermined. The length of the CDR3 is 15 residues. The germline CDR1 and CDR2 sequences are SGHNT and YYREEE (reference sequence). V was clipped by 3 bases and J by 5 bases, with 16 bases between them. CDR3 bases: TGTGCCAGCAGCTCTGGCCCGCGCCCAGGAGATACGCAGTATTTT. Translation: CASSSGPRPGDTQYF.

The chain recombines TRBV5-1 with TRBJ2-2, with 12 nucleotides matching TRBD2. This CDR3 has 17 residues. CDR1 and CDR2 (germline): SGHRS, YFSETQ. J gave up 4 bases and V 4 bases, and 8 bases lay outside the gene matches. The CDR3 nucleotides read TGCGCCAGCAGCGCCCTAGCGGGAGGGCTCGGCACCGGGGAGCTGTTTTTT. It codes for CASSALAGGLGTGELFF.

The chain employs TRBV9 and TRBJ2-5, with 11 bases fitting TRBD2. The length of the CDR3 is 14 residues. The V gene end was trimmed by 4 bases and the J gene end by 4 bases; junction bases not matched to a gene: 3. Germline V lookup: CDR1 SGDLS, CDR2 YYNGEE. In DNA, the CDR3 is TGTGCCAGCAGCCCTCTAGCGGGGGGAGAGACCCAGTACTTC. Its translation is CASSPLAGGETQYF.

The chain has TRBV5-4 and TRBJ1-3; 11 nucleotides match TRBD1. J was trimmed by 1 base and V by 0 bases; bases with no gene match: 9. Germline V gene lookup returns CDR1 SGHNT and CDR2 YYREEE (reference sequence). This CDR3 contains 19 residues. The CDR3 coding sequence is TGTGCCAGCAGCTTGGTTCGTTCGGGACAGGGGGAGTCTGGAAACACCATATATTTT. Residues: CASSLVRSGQGESGNTIYF.

The chain couples TRBV5-4 to TRBJ2-7; 9 bases match TRBD1. Germline assignment: CDR1 SGHNT and CDR2 YYREEE (reference sequence). V was clipped by 4 bases and J by 5 bases; unmatched bases: 10. This CDR3 has 15 amino acids. The CDR3 region is CASSPSGQGGDEQYF. CDR3 sequence (DNA): TGTGCCAGCAGCCCTTCGGGACAGGGAGGCGACGAGCAGTACTTC.

The chain combines TRBV13 with TRBJ2-3, with TRBD2 matching 9 bases. The germline CDR1 and CDR2 sequences are PRHDT and FYEKMQ (reference sequence). The CDR3 contains 17 residues. V gave up 4 bases and J gave up 3 bases; unmatched junction bases: 11. The CDR3 loop is CASSSGTSRYPTDTQYF. CDR3 DNA sequence: TGTGCCAGCAGCTCCGGGACTAGCCGCTATCCGACAGATACGCAGTATTTT.

J is TRBJ2-3 and V is TRBV18; 12 bases are shared with TRBD2. The V gene's germline CDR1 is KGHSH and CDR2 LQKENI. This CDR3 has 16 amino acids. V trimming: 3 bases; J trimming: 2 bases; junction bases outside the gene matches: 3. The CDR3 here is CASSPGTSGHTDTQYF. CDR3 nucleotides: TGTGCCAGCTCACCTGGGACTAGCGGGCACACAGATACGCAGTATTTT. The full variable domain, with the rest looked up from reference TRBV18 and TRBJ2-3, is NAGVMQNPRHLVRRRGQEARLRCSPMKGHSHVYWYRQLPEEGLKFMVYLQKENIIDESGMPKERFSAEFPKEGPSILRIQQVVRGDSAAYFCASSPGTSGHTDTQYFGPGTRLTVL.

The chain couples TRBV6-6 to TRBJ2-1; 13 nucleotides line up with TRBD2. The CDR3 sequence is 17 residues long. Looked up from germline, CDR1 is MNHNY and CDR2 is SVGAGI (reference sequence). The ends lost 5 bases at V and 5 bases at J; junction bases unmatched: 9. The DNA of the CDR3 is TGTGCCAGCAGTCCCCGACCCGGGACTAGCGGGAACAATGAGCAGTTCTTC. Translation: CASSPRPGTSGNNEQFF.

This clone has just one count. V is TRBV4-3 and J is TRBJ1-6, with TRBD1 identical over 8 bases. Germline-derived CDR1 and CDR2 are LGHNA and YSLEER. J gave up 7 bases and V 1 base, and 3 bases lay outside the gene matches. The CDR3 runs to 15 residues. The CDR3: CASSQATGGNSPLHF. Here the CDR3 DNA reads TGCGCCAGCAGCCAAGCCACAGGGGGGAATTCACCCCTCCACTTT.